The T cell receptor beta chain under discussion was sequenced for a study of blood T cell repertoires in COVID-19 (dated by TCRdb to about 2020). Turning to the overall study: Collaborator samples came from the United States, Italy and Spain and covered acute and convalescent phases of COVID-19. Sample metadata almost always included a de-identified subject ID, COVID-19 status, age in years and sex. Deeply sampled blood TCRbeta repertoires from subjects exposed to, actively infected with, or recovered from COVID-19 were included in the dataset. The prospective study material was composed of cDNA or gDNA derived from T cells, B-cell-depleted T cells, or PBMCs. Where available, HLA class I and class II types were obtained from metadata supplied by the sample provider rather than from assay-based typing. Samples were obtained from the ongoing ImmuneRACE study (first 160 participants) and from over 1,000 subjects provided by 6 global collaborators. A freely available public database, intended as a resource for researchers studying the immune response to SARS-CoV-2, is where the repertoires were released. Results the study describes overall, beyond this receptor: How much clinical and demographic metadata was included differed by source and by participant, and the metadata was provided uncurated.

One collaborating source in Seattle enrolled patients while the patients were actively infected and followed the patients over time throughout the course of disease. Whole blood was collected in K2EDTA tubes by collaborating institutions according to the institutions' own protocols. For TCRbeta analysis, collaborators shipped samples in one of three forms: frozen whole blood, isolated PBMCs, or DNA extracted from either of those sample types. The immunoSEQ Assay, a bias-controlled multiplex PCR, was used to amplify TCRbeta CDR3 regions from genomic DNA. Turning to the authors' computational methods: The number of nucleated cells in each sample was estimated from the amplification of reference gene primers within the assay. To quantify the absolute abundance of each unique TCRbeta CDR3 rearrangement, sequence reads were collapsed and filtered. For each sample, productive Simpson clonality was calculated by taking the square root of Simpson's diversity index across productive rearrangements. In TCRdb, the immuneACCESS table is reduced to in-frame sequences with V and J assigned. These tables do not hold every clone; where another copy was compared, an unresolved V gene accounts for under half, and the others remain unexplained. The V and J calls and clone size were taken over from that table, and D and trimming were inferred from the DNA. The sample includes around 310,000 clones, with about nine tenths observed a single time. Jointly, the top ten make up roughly 7% of the sample.

In regard to this clone: Its antigen target is currently unknown. Per-nucleotide qualities are absent, and no much larger clonotype sits a single base away.

CDR1 and CDR2, per the germline V gene, are MDHEN and SYDVKM. V is shortened by 5 bases, J by 4 bases, and the region joining them spans 15 bases. The CDR3 measures 15 amino acids from cysteine to phenylalanine. The read is trimmed to its CDR3 DNA, 45 bases read in frame from base 1. In this chain, TRBV28 is recombined with TRBJ2-1; the D gene is perhaps TRBD2, from 7 matching bases. The material sequenced was peripheral blood. This receptor was identified in a woman aged 25-40 years with COVID-19, enrolled during active disease. The CDR3 region has the sequence CASSRGGGSYNEQFF. The DNA sequence is TGTGCCAGCAGTCGCGGGGGCGGATCTTACAATGAGCAGTTCTTC.